These T cell receptor beta chains were read from a single sample in a study of cytomegalovirus exposure and HLA in healthy donors. The data were produced by immunoSEQ multiplex PCR, yet TCRdb's version contains in-frame clones alone and is incomplete. Among about 140,000 clones listed, around two thirds were seen once. The sequencing input was PBMCs. These receptors all stem from a male donor in good health and CMV-seronegative. Each CDR3 is given with its conserved first and last residue. A D gene is named only where the DNA matches it firmly. Size tells how often a clone was seen (once, few, many) or the class of an expanded clone, and some rows leave it out.

size | J | D | V | CDR3 | DNA
- | TRBJ2-1 | - | TRBV10-2 | CASILGKGGGRNEQFF | TGCGCCAGCATCCTTGGGAAGGGGGGGGGCCGAAATGAGCAGTTCTTC
- | TRBJ1-5 | TRBD1 | TRBV6-4 | CASSDGLDRDGNQPQHF | TGTGCCAGCAGTGACGGATTGGACAGGGATGGCAATCAGCCCCAGCATTTT
- | TRBJ1-1 | TRBD1 | TRBV7-7 | CAQEGTGGRSTEAFF | TGTGCCCAAGAGGGAACAGGGGGCCGAAGCACTGAAGCTTTCTTT
once | TRBJ1-2 | - | TRBV6-1 | CASSKGTSVGAYGYTF | TGTGCCAGCAGTAAAGGGACATCTGTAGGGGCCTATGGCTACACCTTC
few | TRBJ1-1 | - | TRBV2 | CASSERGVEAFF | TGTGCCAGCAGTGAACGGGGTGTTGAAGCTTTCTTT
- | TRBJ2-5 | TRBD2 | TRBV25-1 | CASSVLAGGGETQYF | TGTGCCAGCAGTGTCCTAGCGGGGGGCGGGGAGACCCAGTACTTC
few | TRBJ2-1 | - | TRBV12-5 | CASGLGPGGNEQFF | TGTGCTAGTGGTTTGGGTCCGGGTGGGAATGAGCAGTTCTTC
- | TRBJ1-6 | - | TRBV27 | CASSLIDYNSPLHF | TGTGCCAGCAGTTTAATAGACTATAATTCACCCCTCCACTTT
- | TRBJ2-1 | - | TRBV6-1 | CASIGRWEIDEQFF | TGTGCCAGCATTGGTCGATGGGAGATCGATGAGCAGTTCTTC
- | TRBJ2-1 | TRBD2 | TRBV29-1 | CSVEGGGKDNEQFF | TGCAGCGTTGAGGGGGGAGGGAAGGACAATGAGCAGTTCTTC
- | TRBJ1-2 | - | TRBV7-8 | CASSDGVQNYGYTF | TGTGCCAGCAGCGACGGGGTTCAGAACTATGGCTACACCTTC
- | TRBJ2-3 | - | TRBV28 | CASQSLWAGGSTDTQYF | TGTGCCAGCCAGTCCCTTTGGGCCGGGGGAAGCACAGATACGCAGTATTTT
- | TRBJ2-4 | - | TRBV15 | CATSQPGGRNIQYF | TGTGCCACCAGTCAACCAGGAGGGAGGAACATTCAGTACTTC
- | TRBJ1-4 | TRBD1 | TRBV9 | CASSRQTGLNEKLFF | TGTGCCAGCAGCCGACAGACAGGGTTGAATGAAAAACTGTTTTTT
- | TRBJ2-7 | TRBD1 | TRBV6-1 | CASSQGAWTYEQYF | TGTGCCAGCAGCCAGGGGGCTTGGACCTACGAGCAGTACTTC
- | TRBJ1-6 | - | TRBV6-1 | CASSERGSYNSPLHF | TGTGCCAGCAGTGAAAGGGGCTCCTATAATTCACCCCTCCACTTT
- | TRBJ1-1 | - | TRBV2 | CASSPDTNTEAFF | TGTGCCAGCAGTCCGGACACGAACACTGAAGCTTTCTTT
- | TRBJ1-2 | TRBD1 | TRBV7-6 | CASSLRSGGNYGYTF | TGTGCCAGCAGCCTCAGGTCAGGGGGCAACTATGGCTACACCTTC
- | TRBJ2-6 | TRBD2 | TRBV18 | CASSPPGGAGANVLTF | TGTGCCAGCTCACCTCCCGGGGGGGCTGGGGCCAACGTCCTGACTTTC
few | TRBJ2-7 | - | TRBV30 | CAWSAGGWEQYF | TGTGCCTGGAGTGCCGGCGGGTGGGAGCAGTACTTC
- | TRBJ2-5 | - | TRBV7-6 | CASSLYKNEQETQYF | TGTGCCAGCAGCTTATATAAAAACGAGCAAGAGACCCAGTACTTC
- | TRBJ2-7 | - | TRBV25-1 | CASSEPFSEQYF | TGTGCCAGCAGTGAACCCTTTAGCGAGCAGTACTTC
- | TRBJ1-1 | - | TRBV27 | CASSLWRNTEAFF | TGTGCCAGCAGTTTATGGAGGAACACTGAAGCTTTCTTT
few | TRBJ2-1 | TRBD1 | TRBV13 | CASSSRQGVSYYNEQFF | TGTGCCAGCAGCTCGAGACAGGGGGTTTCTTACTACAATGAGCAGTTCTTC
few | TRBJ2-7 | - | TRBV15 | CATSSTTGGEQYF | TGTGCCACCAGCAGTACTACAGGAGGGGAGCAGTACTTC
- | TRBJ1-1 | - | TRBV28 | CASSLGGRPNTEAFF | TGTGCCAGCAGTTTGGGAGGGCGCCCGAACACTGAAGCTTTCTTT
- | TRBJ2-7 | TRBD2 | TRBV9 | CASSAYPLAGGHEQYF | TGTGCCAGCAGCGCCTACCCACTAGCGGGGGGCCACGAGCAGTACTTC
- | TRBJ1-1 | - | TRBV21-1 | CASSTQALNTEAFF | TGTGCCAGCAGCACTCAGGCCTTGAACACTGAAGCTTTCTTT
- | TRBJ1-2 | - | TRBV7-8 | CASSLEARGQPGYTF | TGTGCCAGCAGCTTAGAGGCTCGGGGACAACCCGGCTACACCTTC
- | TRBJ1-2 | - | TRBV4-1 | CASSSMAGTYGYTF | TGCGCCAGCAGCTCGATGGCGGGGACCTATGGCTACACCTTC
few | TRBJ2-7 | TRBD1 | TRBV5-8 | CASSPITTGLSSYEQYF | TGTGCCAGCAGCCCCATAACGACAGGGTTGAGCTCCTACGAGCAGTACTTC
few | TRBJ1-1 | TRBD1 | TRBV7-6 | CASSSDRGAEAFF | TGTGCCAGCAGCTCGGACAGGGGCGCTGAAGCTTTCTTT
few | TRBJ2-1 | TRBD1 | TRBV11-2 | CASSLRDRETNEQFF | TGTGCCAGCAGCCTTCGGGACAGGGAAACCAATGAGCAGTTCTTC
- | TRBJ2-1 | - | TRBV7-9 | CASSSVGGRNEQFF | TGTGCCAGCAGCAGTGTGGGGGGGCGAAATGAGCAGTTCTTC
- | TRBJ1-2 | - | TRBV15 | CATSRVQTSGKLQTF | TGTGCCACCAGCAGAGTTCAGACTTCGGGGAAACTACAAACCTTC
- | TRBJ2-1 | TRBD2 | TRBV28 | CASSSPTSGGRSSYNEQFF | TGTGCCAGCAGTTCCCCTACTAGCGGGGGCCGGAGCTCCTACAATGAGCAGTTCTTC